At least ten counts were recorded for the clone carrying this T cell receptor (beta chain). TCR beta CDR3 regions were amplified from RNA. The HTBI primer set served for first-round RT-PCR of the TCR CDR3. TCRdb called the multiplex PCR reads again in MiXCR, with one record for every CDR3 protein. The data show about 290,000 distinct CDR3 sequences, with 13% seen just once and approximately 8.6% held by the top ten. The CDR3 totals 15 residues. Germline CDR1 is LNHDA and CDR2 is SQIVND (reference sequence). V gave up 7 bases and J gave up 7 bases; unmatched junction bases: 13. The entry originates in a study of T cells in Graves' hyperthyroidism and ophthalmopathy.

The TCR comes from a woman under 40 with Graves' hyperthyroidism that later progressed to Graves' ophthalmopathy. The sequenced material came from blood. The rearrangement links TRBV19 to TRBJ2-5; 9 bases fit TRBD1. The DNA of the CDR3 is TGTGCCAGTAAGGGAACGGGACAGGGTAGTGCGACCCAGTACTTC. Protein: CASKGTGQGSATQYF. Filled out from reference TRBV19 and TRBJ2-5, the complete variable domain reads DGGITQSPKYLFRKEGQNVTLSCEQNLNHDAMYWYRQDPGQGLRLIYYSQIVNDFQKGDIAEGYSVSREKKESFPLTVTSAQKNPTAFYLCASKGTGQGSATQYFGPGTRLLVL.